Here is one T cell receptor beta chain with its context. In germline, CDR1 is MNHEY, CDR2 SVGAGI. This CDR3 comprises 14 residues. Trimming cost V 7 bases and J 8 bases; bases outside gene matches: 9. The sample belongs to a study of blood T cell repertoires in COVID-19. For the study at large: T cells, B-cell-depleted T cells, or PBMCs provided the cDNA or gDNA that served as material.

Using immunoSEQ multiplex PCR, the repertoire was profiled, and TCRdb retains in-frame clones only, with some absent. The data hold 210,000 or so clones, with over 75% observed a single time. Sequencing used PBMCs or T cells enriched from blood (not recorded which). This sequence joins TRBV6-5 and TRBJ1-4, with TRBD1 matching over 8 bases. This TCR came from a middle-aged woman with acute COVID-19. CDR3 nucleotide sequence: TGTGCCAGCACCGGACAGGGTTGGGGGGAAAAACTGTTTTTT. Its protein product is CASTGQGWGEKLFF.